The 26 T cell receptor beta chains listed next were all sequenced from one sample in a study of control samples from healthy donors and cancer patients. Profiling relied on immunoSEQ multiplex PCR, and the TCRdb table lists in-frame clones only, not all of them. The sample has 150,000 or so clones, 80% to 90% seen once. The sample was blood. Receptors were obtained from a man aged 25-40 years in good health.

V is TRBV7-6 and J is TRBJ1-3; the match to TRBD1 covers 7 bases. The junction had 8 bases not matched to a gene; V was cut back by 1 base and J by 5 bases. There are 16 residues in the CDR3. From germline, CDR1 is SGHVS and CDR2 FNYEAQ. The CDR3 protein is CASSLGRTGQRNTIYF. The DNA for the CDR3 is TGTGCCAGCAGCTTAGGCAGGACAGGCCAAAGAAACACCATATATTTT.

This chain links TRBV28 with TRBJ1-2; the match to TRBD1 covers 11 bases. This CDR3 has 17 amino acids. J lost 4 bases, V lost 6 bases, and 13 bases had no gene match. The germline V gene encodes CDR1 MDHEN and CDR2 SYDVKM. The CDR3 DNA is TGTGCCAGCAGCATCGACGGCGGACAGGGGGCTTTCTATGGCTACACCTTC. The encoded protein is CASSIDGGQGAFYGYTF.

This chain connects TRBV7-9 to TRBJ2-5; 10 bases align to TRBD2. The CDR3 extends over 18 amino acids. After removal of 1 base from V and 4 bases from J, the junction contained 12 bases not matched to a gene. Looked up from germline, CDR1 is SEHNR and CDR2 is FQNEAQ (reference sequence). Here the CDR3 reads CASSLVLAGPPFGETQYF. CDR3 coding DNA: TGTGCCAGCAGCTTAGTACTAGCGGGACCTCCTTTTGGAGAGACCCAGTACTTC.

In its sample, this clone was seen a few times. V gene TRBV9 combines with J gene TRBJ1-6; no definite D call. V gave up 3 bases and J gave up 11 bases, with 21 bases separating them. From germline, CDR1 is SGDLS and CDR2 YYNGEE. This CDR3 comprises 16 residues. The CDR3 DNA follows: TGTGCCAGCAGCGAGGCACCTCATATTTCCATCGCACCCCTCCACTTT. This codes for CASSEAPHISIAPLHF.

This clone was detected only once. The chain uses TRBV6-2 or TRBV6-3 and TRBJ1-5, with 10 bases lining up with TRBD1. This CDR3 spans 17 amino acids. With V trimmed by 2 bases and J by 0 bases, 4 bases remained unmatched. The germline gives CDR1 MNHEY, CDR2 SVGEGT. The chain's CDR3 is CASSYDRGLLSNQPQHF. For the CDR3, the DNA is TGTGCCAGCAGTTACGACAGGGGGCTCCTTAGCAATCAGCCCCAGCATTTT.

This chain links TRBV6-5 with TRBJ1-5; D is uncertain. The V and J ends lost 5 bases and 3 bases respectively, with 8 bases between them. This CDR3 is built from 13 residues. Looked up from germline, CDR1 is MNHEY and CDR2 is SVGAGI. CDR3 in DNA: TGTGCCAGCAGTATATCCCTCAATCAGCCCCAGCATTTT. This encodes CASSISLNQPQHF.

The chain carries TRBV7-2 and TRBJ1-5; tentatively, D is TRBD1 (5 bases). CDR1 is SGHTA, CDR2 FQGNSA, per germline. The CDR3 totals 14 residues. V was trimmed by 0 bases and J by 5 bases, leaving 8 bases between them. CDR3 nucleotide sequence: TGTGCCAGCAGCTTAGCTGTGGGGGATCAGCCCCAGCATTTT. This codes for CASSLAVGDQPQHF.

The chain has TRBV20-1 and TRBJ2-2; 7 nucleotides align to TRBD2. After removal of 3 bases from V and 1 base from J, the junction contained 2 bases not matched to a gene. CDR1 DFQATT and CDR2 SNEGSKA come from the germline V gene (reference sequence). The CDR3 is made up of 14 amino acids. CDR3 coding DNA: TGCAGTGCTAGTGGACTAGAGAACACCGGGGAGCTGTTTTTT. Translated, it gives CSASGLENTGELFF.

The J gene is TRBJ1-3, the V gene TRBV3-1 (or the pseudogene TRBV3-2); D uncertain. The CDR3 totals 15 residues. V was clipped by 0 bases and J by 4 bases, with 10 bases between them. Looked up from germline, CDR1 is LGHDT and CDR2 is YNNKEL (reference sequence). CDR3 in DNA: TGTGCCAGCAGCCAAGATCCCGGTACGGGAAACACCATATATTTT. Protein: CASSQDPGTGNTIYF.

The chain employs TRBV10-3 and TRBJ2-1; 7 bases align to TRBD1. CDR3 size: 15 residues. Germline lookup yields CDR1 ENHRY and CDR2 SYGVKD. J was trimmed by 7 bases and V by 0 bases; bases with no gene match: 6. CDR3 region: CAISESYLTGNEQFF. Written as DNA, the CDR3 is TGTGCCATCAGTGAGTCTTATTTGACAGGGAATGAGCAGTTCTTC.

The chain employs TRBV9 and TRBJ2-2; 9 bases agree with TRBD1. The length of the CDR3 is 13 residues. V gave up 6 bases and J gave up 7 bases; unmatched junction bases: 4. Germline assignment: CDR1 SGDLS and CDR2 YYNGEE. CDR3 sequence reads: CASNRGQGGELFF. DNA for the CDR3: TGTGCCAGCAACAGGGGGCAGGGCGGGGAGCTGTTTTTT.

The chain combines TRBV7-9 with TRBJ1-4; TRBD1 agrees at 7 bases. This CDR3 comprises 16 residues. The germline V gene encodes CDR1 SEHNR and CDR2 FQNEAQ (reference sequence). Trimming at V came to 5 bases and at J to 5 bases, leaving 11 bases not matched to a gene. The CDR3 DNA follows: TGTGCCAGCAGCCAGCGGTGGGACAGTAGAAATGAAAAACTGTTTTTT. Translating gives CASSQRWDSRNEKLFF.

This rearrangement joins TRBV3-1 (or the pseudogene TRBV3-2) to TRBJ2-1, with 9 bases matching TRBD2. Germline CDR1 reads LGHDT; CDR2 reads YNNKEL (reference sequence). The junction had 7 bases not matched to a gene; V was cut back by 0 bases and J by 4 bases. This CDR3 is 17 amino acids long. In nucleotides, the CDR3 is TGTGCCAGCAGCCAAGATCGGGCGGGAGGGTTGTACAATGAGCAGTTCTTC. Amino acids: CASSQDRAGGLYNEQFF.

This clone was observed a few times. This chain links TRBV7-6 with TRBJ2-1; 8 bases are a match to TRBD2. V trimming: 3 bases; J trimming: 7 bases; junction bases outside the gene matches: 8. The CDR3 spans 15 residues. Germline values: CDR1 SGHVS, CDR2 FNYEAQ. CDR3 protein: CASSFTGGPKNEQFF. The CDR3 coding sequence is TGTGCCAGCAGCTTTACGGGGGGGCCTAAGAATGAGCAGTTCTTC.

This chain connects TRBV5-1 to TRBJ2-5, with 13 bases matching TRBD2. Germline assignment: CDR1 SGHRS and CDR2 YFSETQ. This CDR3 is built from 17 residues. V shed 5 bases, J shed 5 bases, and the junction held 12 bases outside the gene matches. CDR3 DNA sequence: TGCGCCAGCAGTTCATCCGGGACTAGCGGGGCAAGGGAGACCCAGTACTTC. Translating gives CASSSSGTSGARETQYF.

The genes are TRBV7-3 and TRBJ1-1; 7 bases fit TRBD1. The CDR3 consists of 13 residues. Germline V CDR1 and CDR2: SGHTA, FQGTGA. The J segment lost 3 bases and the V segment lost 4 bases, leaving 2 bases of the junction unmatched. CDR3 loop: CASSSQGDTEAFF. Written as DNA, the CDR3 is TGTGCCAGCAGCTCCCAGGGGGACACTGAAGCTTTCTTT.

This chain connects TRBV9 to TRBJ1-1; D gene uncertain. The germline CDR1 and CDR2 sequences are SGDLS and YYNGEE. Trimming removed 4 bases from V and 0 bases from J, with 16 bases in between. The CDR3 covers 16 residues. The CDR3 DNA reads TGTGCCAGCAGCCCGTTTGCGGCTCAAATGAACACTGAAGCTTTCTTT. It encodes CASSPFAAQMNTEAFF.

J is TRBJ2-3 and V is TRBV30; 7 positions agree with TRBD1. The V gene end was trimmed by 7 bases and the J gene end by 3 bases; junction bases not matched to a gene: 10. This CDR3 contains 14 residues. CDR1 is GTSNPN, CDR2 SVGIG, per germline (reference sequence). In DNA form, the CDR3 reads TGTGCCTCTTCGACAGGGAGTGGGACAGATACGCAGTATTTT. Translated: CASSTGSGTDTQYF.

This clone was counted a single time. The chain uses TRBV19 and TRBJ1-2; D remains ambiguous. Germline CDR1 and CDR2: LNHDA and SQIVND (reference sequence). V dropped 7 bases and J dropped 10 bases, with 10 bases sitting between them. The CDR3 is 10 residues long. CDR3 in amino acids: CASIRELYTF. The CDR3 bases are TGTGCCAGTATTAGGGAACTCTACACCTTC.

The chain employs TRBV7-6 and TRBJ2-5, with TRBD2 as a possible D gene (5 bases). V dropped 1 base and J dropped 7 bases, with 16 bases sitting between them. Germline CDR1 reads SGHVS; CDR2 reads FNYEAQ. This CDR3 has 15 residues. CDR3 region: CASSLGLLGRGTQYF. The DNA for the CDR3 is TGTGCCAGCAGCTTAGGCTTGTTGGGTCGGGGGACCCAGTACTTC.

The chain employs TRBV10-3 and TRBJ1-3; D call uncertain. Germline V CDR1 and CDR2: ENHRY, SYGVKD. This CDR3 is built from 13 residues. V was pared by 9 bases and J by 1 base, with 10 bases between. This chain's CDR3 is CAIRTVSGNTIYF. The CDR3, as DNA: TGTGCCATACGGACCGTTTCTGGAAACACCATATATTTT.

The J gene is TRBJ2-5, the V gene TRBV30, with D unclear. Germline V lookup: CDR1 GTSNPN, CDR2 SVGIG (reference sequence). This CDR3 is built from 12 residues. V lost 0 bases, J lost 3 bases, and 5 bases lay in between. In nucleotides, the CDR3 is TGTGCCTGGAGTGTGGGCAAAGAGACCCAGTACTTC. Amino acid sequence: CAWSVGKETQYF.

This chain uses TRBV6-5 with TRBJ1-6, with D possibly TRBD1 on 5 matching bases. The CDR3 contains 16 residues. Per germline, CDR1 MNHEY and CDR2 SVGAGI. V lost 2 bases and J lost 10, with 18 bases in between. CDR3 sequence (DNA): TGTGCCAGCAGTTACGAGGGGACGTCGCTGGGCTCACCCCTCCACTTT. It codes for CASSYEGTSLGSPLHF.

This rearrangement joins TRBV15 to TRBJ1-1; D might be TRBD1 (6 bases). Per germline, CDR1 LNHNV and CDR2 YYDKDF (reference sequence). Deletions cut 0 bases from V and 5 bases from J, with 16 bases between. The CDR3 sequence is 16 residues long. CDR3 region: CATSREIVAGVTEAFF. CDR3 DNA: TGTGCCACCAGCAGAGAAATTGTGGCAGGGGTGACTGAAGCTTTCTTT. The entire variable domain, with the rest obtained from reference TRBV15 and TRBJ1-1, is as follows: DAMVIQNPRYQVTQFGKPVTLSCSQTLNHNVMYWYQQKSSQAPKLLFHYYDKDFNNEADTPDNFQSRRPNTSFCFLDIRSPGLGDTAMYLCATSREIVAGVTEAFFGQGTRLTVV.

This rearrangement joins TRBV2 to TRBJ2-5; D perhaps matches TRBD2 (6 bases). Trimming took off 8 bases at V and 2 bases at J, with 12 bases between the two ends. Germline CDR1 reads SNHLY; CDR2 reads FYNNEI. The CDR3 runs to 13 residues. The CDR3 coding sequence is TGTGCCAGCCCGTCGCGGGAACAAGAGACCCAGTACTTC. This sequence encodes CASPSREQETQYF.

This chain links TRBV19 with TRBJ2-6; D is uncertain. This CDR3 has 13 amino acids. The germline gives CDR1 LNHDA, CDR2 SQIVND (reference sequence). The germline V and J ends were trimmed by 6 bases and 5 bases, with 8 bases remaining between them. The CDR3: CASRSSRANVLTF. Here the CDR3 DNA reads TGTGCCAGTAGGTCCAGTCGGGCCAACGTCCTGACTTTC.